This is a list of T cell receptor beta chains from one sample in a study of blood T cell repertoires in COVID-19. TCRdb's copy holds only in-frame clones and misses some; the assay was immunoSEQ multiplex PCR. The table has about 180,000 clones, approximately 80% seen once. Sequencing was performed on peripheral blood. These receptors were collected from a human donor in a cohort sampled during active COVID-19. Both conserved end residues are part of each CDR3. D genes are given only for firm matches. The listing skips clone size in some rows; elsewhere it reads once, few, many or a size class.

j_call | clone_size | d_call | v_call | cdr3_nt | cdr3_aa
TRBJ2-7 | NA | TRBD2 | TRBV4-2 | TGTGCCAGCAGCCAAGAGGGCAGCGGGGGGGCCTACGAGCAGTACTTC | CASSQEGSGGAYEQYF
TRBJ1-3 | NA | NA | TRBV29-1 | TGCAGCGTTGAAACTATGGAGGGAAGAAACACCATATATTTT | CSVETMEGRNTIYF
TRBJ1-3 | NA | TRBD1 | TRBV5-1 | TGCGCCAGCAGCTTCACCGACAGGGCCTCTGGAAACACCATATATTTT | CASSFTDRASGNTIYF
TRBJ2-7 | NA | TRBD2 | TRBV4-2 | TGTGCCAGCAGCCAAGGGGCCCGTCCGGGACCTCTAGCGGGGGCCTACTACGAGCAGTACTTC | CASSQGARPGPLAGAYYEQYF
TRBJ2-3 | NA | NA | TRBV10-1 | TGCGCCAGCAGTGATGCCGGAGCAGCTACGCAGTATTTT | CASSDAGAATQYF
TRBJ1-2 | once | NA | TRBV6-2/TRBV6-3 | TGTGCCAGCAGTTACGGGAGGACCTATGGCTACACCTTC | CASSYGRTYGYTF
TRBJ2-7 | NA | NA | TRBV6-5 | TGTGCCAGCAGTTGGGGGGAAACCTACGAGCAGTACTTC | CASSWGETYEQYF
TRBJ2-6 | NA | TRBD1 | TRBV19 | TGTGCCAGTCGGGACAGGGGATATCCTGGGGCCAACGTCCTGACTTTC | CASRDRGYPGANVLTF
TRBJ2-7 | once | NA | TRBV7-2 | TGTGCCAGCAGCTTACAGAGGGTCTACGAGCAGTACTTC | CASSLQRVYEQYF
TRBJ1-6 | NA | TRBD1 | TRBV7-9 | TGTGCCAGCCGGAAATCCGGGACAGGGGACACTAATTCACCCCTCCACTTT | CASRKSGTGDTNSPLHF
TRBJ1-1 | NA | TRBD1 | TRBV5-1 | TGCGCCAGCAGCTTGGCCGCGGCAGGGGGCACTGAAGCTTTCTTT | CASSLAAAGGTEAFF
TRBJ1-6 | NA | TRBD1 | TRBV5-1 | TGCGCCAGCAGCTCGGAGGACAGGGGGATCTCACCCCTCCACTTT | CASSSEDRGISPLHF
TRBJ2-3 | NA | TRBD2 | TRBV6-5 | TGTGCCAGCAGCCAGCGGGGGGAAAGAGATACGCAGTATTTT | CASSQRGERDTQYF
TRBJ2-7 | NA | TRBD1 | TRBV19 | TGTGCCAGTAGTCCGGGGACAGCGAGCTCTTCCTACGAGCAGTACTTC | CASSPGTASSSYEQYF
TRBJ2-5 | NA | NA | TRBV5-1 | TGCGCCAGCAGCTTGGGAGGGGGACCACTCCAAGAGACCCAGTACTTC | CASSLGGGPLQETQYF
TRBJ2-6 | NA | NA | TRBV2 | TGTGCCAGCAGTGACGGGACACTCTCTGGGGCCAACGTCCTGACTTTC | CASSDGTLSGANVLTF
TRBJ2-3 | NA | TRBD1 | TRBV9 | TGTGCCAGCAGCGTAGGCTGGGACAGGGATGCAGATACGCAGTATTTT | CASSVGWDRDADTQYF
TRBJ1-1 | NA | NA | TRBV2 | TGTGCCAGCAGTGATATATATCTCGGCAGGGACACTGAAGCTTTCTTT | CASSDIYLGRDTEAFF
TRBJ2-7 | NA | TRBD1 | TRBV2 | TGTGCCAGCAGCGAGGACAGGTTCTCCTACGAGCAGTACTTC | CASSEDRFSYEQYF
TRBJ2-2 | NA | TRBD2 | TRBV5-5 | TGTGCCAGCAGCTTGGGAGGAGTAGCGGGGATGGGGGAGCTGTTTTTT | CASSLGGVAGMGELFF
TRBJ1-1 | once | NA | TRBV4-1 | TGCGCCAGCAGCCAAGAGGGGAGGTGGGACACTGAAGCTTTCTTT | CASSQEGRWDTEAFF
TRBJ2-1 | NA | NA | TRBV6-5 | TGTGCCGGGCAGGACAGCAATGAGCAGTTCTTC | CAGQDSNEQFF
TRBJ2-1 | NA | TRBD1 | TRBV5-1 | TGCGCCAGCAGTTCAACAGGGGCGAACTACAATGAGCAGTTCTTC | CASSSTGANYNEQFF
TRBJ2-5 | NA | TRBD1 | TRBV13 | TGTGCCAGCACCTGGGGAGAGGGGGCTCAAGAGACCCAGTACTTC | CASTWGEGAQETQYF
TRBJ2-7 | NA | NA | TRBV3-1/TRBV3-2 | TGTGCCAGCAGCCAAGAATGGCAGGGACACTCCTACGAGCAGTACTTC | CASSQEWQGHSYEQYF
TRBJ2-3 | NA | TRBD2 | TRBV24-1 | TGTGCCACCAGTGGCGGACTAGCGGGGGGGCGTCGAAAGGCCACAGATACGCAGTATTTT | CATSGGLAGGRRKATDTQYF
TRBJ2-1 | once | TRBD2 | TRBV5-6 | TGTGCCAGCAGCCCTCTAGCGGGGGGGTACGGTAATGAGCAGTTCTTC | CASSPLAGGYGNEQFF
TRBJ2-7 | few | TRBD1 | TRBV19 | TGTGCCAGTAGTCGCACCGGGACAGCCTACGAGCAGTACTTC | CASSRTGTAYEQYF
TRBJ1-2 | NA | TRBD1 | TRBV29-1 | TGCAGCGTTGAAGTGACAGGGGGCAGGGGCTATGGCTACACCTTC | CSVEVTGGRGYGYTF
TRBJ1-6 | NA | NA | TRBV5-1 | TGCGCCAGCAGCTTCTCACAGGAAAATTCACCCCTCCACTTT | CASSFSQENSPLHF
TRBJ1-2 | NA | NA | TRBV2 | TGTGCCAGCAGCGACGACAGCTACTATGGCTACACCTTC | CASSDDSYYGYTF
TRBJ2-7 | NA | NA | TRBV12-3/TRBV12-4 | TGTGCCAGCAGTTCGGACAGATCGAACGAGCAGTACTTC | CASSSDRSNEQYF
TRBJ1-1 | NA | NA | TRBV19 | TGTGCCAGTAGCATCGGGTCACACACTGAAGCTTTCTTT | CASSIGSHTEAFF